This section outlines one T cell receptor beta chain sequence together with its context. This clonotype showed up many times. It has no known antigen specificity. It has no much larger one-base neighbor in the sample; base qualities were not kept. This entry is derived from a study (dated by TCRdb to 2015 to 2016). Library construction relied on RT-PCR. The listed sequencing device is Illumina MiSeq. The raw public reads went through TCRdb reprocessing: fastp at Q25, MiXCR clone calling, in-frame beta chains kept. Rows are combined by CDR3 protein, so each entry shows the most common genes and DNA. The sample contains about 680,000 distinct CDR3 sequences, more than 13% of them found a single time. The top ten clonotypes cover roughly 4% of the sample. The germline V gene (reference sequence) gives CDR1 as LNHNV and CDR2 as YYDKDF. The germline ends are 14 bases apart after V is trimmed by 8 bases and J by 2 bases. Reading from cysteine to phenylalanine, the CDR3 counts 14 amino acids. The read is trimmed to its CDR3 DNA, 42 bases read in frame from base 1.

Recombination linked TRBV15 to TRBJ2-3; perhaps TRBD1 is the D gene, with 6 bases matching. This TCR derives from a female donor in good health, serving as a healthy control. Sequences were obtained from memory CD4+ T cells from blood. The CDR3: CATRGGQNTDTQYF. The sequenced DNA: TGTGCCACCCGAGGCGGACAGAACACAGATACGCAGTATTTT.